The source of this T cell receptor (beta chain) is a study of blood T cells in healthy people across ages. On the study more broadly: Using template switching, researchers captured about one barcoded beta molecule for each two T cells. General study points: There was a strong correlation between TCR beta diversity and naive T cell percentage. The unsorted PBMCs prevented any conclusive comparison of naive versus antigen-experienced cells.

Germline CDR1 is MDHEN and CDR2 is SYDVKM. The CDR3 sequence is 16 residues long. Using a J-beta primer mix together with a sample-barcoded 5' primer, a second PCR was run for roughly 6 to 11 cycles. TCRdb itself ran the 5' RACE reads through MiXCR, one entry per CDR3 protein. The sample shows about 750,000 distinct CDR3 sequences, about 53% of them seen only once. This clonotype was observed a few times. Its cognate antigen is unknown. The junction shows a germline mismatch at one end, possibly a read error. This chain joins TRBV28 and TRBJ2-5; 8 bases align to TRBD2. This receptor was obtained from a man of 80 years or more in good health. Sequencing was done on a sample of blood. CDR3 nucleotide sequence: TGTGCCAGCCGTTTCGCGGCGGGAGGTGGGCAAGAGACCCAGTACTTC. Translation gives CASRFAAGGGQETQYF. Complete variable domain (other parts from reference TRBV28 and TRBJ2-5): DVKVTQSSRYLVKRTGEKVFLECVQDMDHENMFWYRQDPGLGLRLIYFSYDVKMKEKGDIPEGYSVSREKKERFSLILESASTNQTSMYLCASRFAAGGGQETQYFGPGTRLLVL.